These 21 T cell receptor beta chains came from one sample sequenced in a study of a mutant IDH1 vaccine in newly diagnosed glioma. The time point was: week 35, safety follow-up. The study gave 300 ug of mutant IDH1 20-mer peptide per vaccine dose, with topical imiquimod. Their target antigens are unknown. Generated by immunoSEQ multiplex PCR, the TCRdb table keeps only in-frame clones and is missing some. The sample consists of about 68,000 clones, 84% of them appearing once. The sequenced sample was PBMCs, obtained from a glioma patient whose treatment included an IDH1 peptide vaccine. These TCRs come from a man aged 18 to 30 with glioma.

CDR3 coding DNA: TGCGCCAGCAGCTTGGGGAGGGATAATTCACCCCTCCACTTT. Translating gives CASSLGRDNSPLHF. This chain uses TRBV5-1 with TRBJ1-6; no reliable D call. CDR1 and CDR2 from the germline V gene are SGHRS and YFSETQ. V was trimmed by 0 bases and J by 5 bases, leaving 6 bases between them. The CDR3 totals 14 residues. Based on the CDR3 plus reference TRBV5-1 and TRBJ1-6, the full variable domain is KAGVTQTPRYLIKTRGQQVTLSCSPISGHRSVSWYQQTPGQGLQFLFEYFSETQRNKGNFPGRFSGRQFSNSRSEMNVSTLELGDSALYLCASSLGRDNSPLHFGNGTRLTVT.

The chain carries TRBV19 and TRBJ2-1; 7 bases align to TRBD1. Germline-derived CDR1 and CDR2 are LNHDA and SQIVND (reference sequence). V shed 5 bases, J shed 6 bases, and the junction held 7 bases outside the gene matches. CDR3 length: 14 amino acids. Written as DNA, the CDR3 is TGTGCCAGTAGTGTCCTACAGGGGAGCAATGAGCAGTTCTTC. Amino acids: CASSVLQGSNEQFF. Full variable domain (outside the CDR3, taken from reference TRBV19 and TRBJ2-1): DGGITQSPKYLFRKEGQNVTLSCEQNLNHDAMYWYRQDPGQGLRLIYYSQIVNDFQKGDIAEGYSVSREKKESFPLTVTSAQKNPTAFYLCASSVLQGSNEQFFGPGTRLTVL.

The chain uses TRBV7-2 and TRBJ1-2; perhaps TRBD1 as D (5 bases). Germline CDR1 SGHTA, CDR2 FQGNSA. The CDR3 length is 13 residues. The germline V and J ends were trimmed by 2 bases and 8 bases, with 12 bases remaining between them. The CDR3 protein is CASSLRTSDGYTF. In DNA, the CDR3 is TGTGCCAGCAGCTTAAGGACATCAGACGGCTACACCTTC.

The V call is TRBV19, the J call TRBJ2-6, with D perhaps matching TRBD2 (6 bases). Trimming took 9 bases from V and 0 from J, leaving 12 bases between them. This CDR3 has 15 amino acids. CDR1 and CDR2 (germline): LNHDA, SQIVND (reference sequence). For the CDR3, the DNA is TGTGCCAGCTATGACGGGGGCTCTGGGGCCAACGTCCTGACTTTC. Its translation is CASYDGGSGANVLTF. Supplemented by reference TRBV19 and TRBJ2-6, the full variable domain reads DGGITQSPKYLFRKEGQNVTLSCEQNLNHDAMYWYRQDPGQGLRLIYYSQIVNDFQKGDIAEGYSVSREKKESFPLTVTSAQKNPTAFYLCASYDGGSGANVLTFGAGSRLTVL.

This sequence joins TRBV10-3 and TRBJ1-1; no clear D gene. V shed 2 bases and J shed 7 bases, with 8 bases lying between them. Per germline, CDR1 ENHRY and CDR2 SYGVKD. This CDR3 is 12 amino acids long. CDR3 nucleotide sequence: TGTGCCATCAGTGAGGATCTTAGTGAAGCTTTCTTT. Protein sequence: CAISEDLSEAFF.

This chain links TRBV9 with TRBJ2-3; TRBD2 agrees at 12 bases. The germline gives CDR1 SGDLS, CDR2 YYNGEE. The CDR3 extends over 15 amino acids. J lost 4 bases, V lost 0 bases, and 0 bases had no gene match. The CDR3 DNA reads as TGTGCCAGCAGCGTAGGACTAGCGGGGGCAGATACGCAGTATTTT. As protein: CASSVGLAGADTQYF. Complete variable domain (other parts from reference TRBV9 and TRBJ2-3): DSGVTQTPKHLITATGQRVTLRCSPRSGDLSVYWYQQSLDQGLQFLIQYYNGEERAKGNILERFSAQQFPDLHSELNLSSLELGDSALYFCASSVGLAGADTQYFGPGTRLTVL.

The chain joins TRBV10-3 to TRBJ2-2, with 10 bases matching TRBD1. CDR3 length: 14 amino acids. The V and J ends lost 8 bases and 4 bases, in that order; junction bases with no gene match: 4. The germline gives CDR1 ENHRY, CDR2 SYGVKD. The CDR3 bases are TGTGCCATCTCGGGACAGGGGCCCACCGGGGAGCTGTTTTTT. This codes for CAISGQGPTGELFF.

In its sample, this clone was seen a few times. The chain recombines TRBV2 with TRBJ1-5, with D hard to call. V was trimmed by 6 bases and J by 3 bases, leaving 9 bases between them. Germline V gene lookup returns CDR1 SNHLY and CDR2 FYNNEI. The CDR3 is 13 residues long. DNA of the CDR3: TGTGCCAGCAGCCTCAACTACAATCAGCCCCAGCATTTT. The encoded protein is CASSLNYNQPQHF.

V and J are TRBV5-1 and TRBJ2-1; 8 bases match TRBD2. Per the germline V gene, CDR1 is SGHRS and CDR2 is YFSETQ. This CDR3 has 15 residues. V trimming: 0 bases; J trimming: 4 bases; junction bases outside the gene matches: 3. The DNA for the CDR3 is TGCGCCAGCAGCTTGGGTTTAGCGGGGTACAATGAGCAGTTCTTC. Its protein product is CASSLGLAGYNEQFF.

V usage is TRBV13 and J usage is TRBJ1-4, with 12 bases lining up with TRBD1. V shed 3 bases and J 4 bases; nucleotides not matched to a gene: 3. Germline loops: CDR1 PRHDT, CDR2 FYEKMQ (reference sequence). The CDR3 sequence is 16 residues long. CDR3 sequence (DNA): TGTGCCAGCAGCTTCGGGACAGGGGGCGATAATGAAAAACTGTTTTTT. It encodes CASSFGTGGDNEKLFF.

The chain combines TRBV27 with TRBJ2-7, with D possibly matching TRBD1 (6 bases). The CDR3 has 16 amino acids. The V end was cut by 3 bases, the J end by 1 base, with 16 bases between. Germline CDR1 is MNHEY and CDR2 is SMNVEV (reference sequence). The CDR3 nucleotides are TGTGCCAGCAGTTTGGAGTTCGGGACACAATCCTACGAGCAGTACTTC. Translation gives CASSLEFGTQSYEQYF.

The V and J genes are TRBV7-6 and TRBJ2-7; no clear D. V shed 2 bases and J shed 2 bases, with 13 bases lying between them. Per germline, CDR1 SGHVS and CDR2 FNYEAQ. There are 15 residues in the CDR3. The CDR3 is CASSLKGRSPYEQYF. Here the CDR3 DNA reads TGTGCCAGCAGCTTAAAGGGCAGGAGTCCCTACGAGCAGTACTTC.

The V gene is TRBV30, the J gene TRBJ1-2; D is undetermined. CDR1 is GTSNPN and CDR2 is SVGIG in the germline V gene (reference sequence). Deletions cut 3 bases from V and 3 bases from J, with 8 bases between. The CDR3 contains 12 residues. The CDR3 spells CAWSGLDYGYTF. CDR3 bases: TGTGCCTGGAGCGGGCTTGACTATGGCTACACCTTC.

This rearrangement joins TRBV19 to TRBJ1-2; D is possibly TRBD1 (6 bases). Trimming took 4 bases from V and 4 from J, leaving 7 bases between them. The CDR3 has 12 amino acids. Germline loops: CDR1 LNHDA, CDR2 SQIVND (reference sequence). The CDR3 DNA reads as TGTGCCAGTAGTAGGACAGCCTATGGCTACACCTTC. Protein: CASSRTAYGYTF.

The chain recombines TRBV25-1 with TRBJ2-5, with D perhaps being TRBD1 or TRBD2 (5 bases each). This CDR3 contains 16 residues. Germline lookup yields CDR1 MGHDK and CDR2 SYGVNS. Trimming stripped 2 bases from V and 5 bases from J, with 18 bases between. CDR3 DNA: TGTGCCAGCAGTGAACGGGGTACAGGTGGTTTGGAGACCCAGTACTTC. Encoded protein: CASSERGTGGLETQYF.

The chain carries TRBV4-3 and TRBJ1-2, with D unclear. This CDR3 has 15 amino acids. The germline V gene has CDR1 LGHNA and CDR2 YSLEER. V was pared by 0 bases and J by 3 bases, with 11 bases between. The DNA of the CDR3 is TGCGCCAGCAGCCAAGACTCGGGTTTATACTATGGCTACACCTTC. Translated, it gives CASSQDSGLYYGYTF.

CDR3 in DNA: TGTGCCAGTAGGCAATACAATGAGCAGTTCTTC. Protein product: CASRQYNEQFF. This chain links TRBV19 with TRBJ2-1; D gene uncertain. The CDR3 sequence is 11 residues long. Trimming cost V 6 bases and J 4 bases, with 4 bases left between them. Germline CDR1 and CDR2: LNHDA and SQIVND (reference sequence).

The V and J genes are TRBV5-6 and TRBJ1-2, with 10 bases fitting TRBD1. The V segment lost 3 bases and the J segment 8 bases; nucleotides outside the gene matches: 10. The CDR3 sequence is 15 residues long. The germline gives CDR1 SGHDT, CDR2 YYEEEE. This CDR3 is CASSYGQGVVGGYTF. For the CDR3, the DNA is TGTGCCAGCAGCTACGGACAGGGGGTCGTGGGAGGCTACACCTTC.

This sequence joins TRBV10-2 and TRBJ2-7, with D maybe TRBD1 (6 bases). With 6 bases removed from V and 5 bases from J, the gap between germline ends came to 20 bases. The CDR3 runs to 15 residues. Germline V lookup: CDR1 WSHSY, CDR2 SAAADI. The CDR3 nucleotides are TGCGCCAGCAGCCGACAGGCCCTAGAGGTCCACGAGCAGTACTTC. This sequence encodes CASSRQALEVHEQYF.

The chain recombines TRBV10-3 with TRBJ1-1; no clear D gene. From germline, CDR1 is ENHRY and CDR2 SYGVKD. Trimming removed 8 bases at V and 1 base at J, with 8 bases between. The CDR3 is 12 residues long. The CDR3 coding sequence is TGTGCCATCTCCGCGCCGAACACTGAAGCTTTCTTT. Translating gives CAISAPNTEAFF.

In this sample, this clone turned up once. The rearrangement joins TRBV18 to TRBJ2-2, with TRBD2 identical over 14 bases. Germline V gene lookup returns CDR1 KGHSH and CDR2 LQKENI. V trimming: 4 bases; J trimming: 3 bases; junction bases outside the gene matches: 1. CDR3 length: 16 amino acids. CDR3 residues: CASSLGLAGDTGELFF. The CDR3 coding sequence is TGTGCCAGCTCACTGGGACTAGCGGGGGACACCGGGGAGCTGTTTTTT.